These 5 T cell receptor beta chains were all obtained from the same sample, sequenced in a study of cytomegalovirus exposure and HLA in healthy donors. The PCR had 60 Vbeta and 13 Jbeta primers. Assay: immunoSEQ multiplex PCR; the TCRdb copy retains only in-frame clones and omits some. The data contain about 170,000 clones, 70% to 90% of them singletons. Sequenced: PBMCs. These receptors were collected from a woman younger than 30 in good health and CMV-seronegative.

The rearrangement uses TRBV19 and TRBJ1-5, with 9 bases fitting TRBD1. V dropped 10 bases and J dropped 1; count of bases not matched to a gene: 8. Germline V lookup: CDR1 LNHDA, CDR2 SQIVND (reference sequence). CDR3 length: 15 amino acids. The CDR3 loop reads CATIPTGGSNQPQHF. CDR3 in DNA: TGTGCCACCATTCCGACAGGGGGAAGCAATCAGCCCCAGCATTTT. Filled out from reference TRBV19 and TRBJ1-5, the complete variable domain reads DGGITQSPKYLFRKEGQNVTLSCEQNLNHDAMYWYRQDPGQGLRLIYYSQIVNDFQKGDIAEGYSVSREKKESFPLTVTSAQKNPTAFYLCATIPTGGSNQPQHFGDGTRLSIL.

The genes are TRBV7-8 and TRBJ2-1, with 12 bases lining up with TRBD1. Germline V CDR1 and CDR2: SGHVS, FQNEAQ. V lost 5 bases and J lost 5; bases outside the gene matches: 13. This CDR3 spans 18 amino acids. In DNA form, the CDR3 reads TGTGCCAGCAGCCCCCTGAGGAGTGGGACAGGGGGCCACAATGAGCAGTTCTTC. Translated, it gives CASSPLRSGTGGHNEQFF.

As for this clone: This specimen includes other DNA sequences encoding the same CDR3. The rearrangement uses TRBV27 and TRBJ1-3, with a weak D call TRBD1 (6 bases). Germline lookup yields CDR1 MNHEY and CDR2 SMNVEV (reference sequence). V was cut by 2 bases and J by 2 bases, with 7 bases left in between. This CDR3 contains 14 residues. Here the CDR3 DNA reads TGTGCCAGCAGTTTAAAGGGGGCTGGAAACACCATATATTTT. Protein product: CASSLKGAGNTIYF.

V is TRBV18 and J is TRBJ1-2, with D unresolved. Trimming pared 2 bases from V and 6 bases from J, leaving 10 bases between. The CDR3 is 13 residues long. The germline V gene has CDR1 KGHSH and CDR2 LQKENI. The CDR3 region has the DNA TGTGCCAGCTCACCAGCAGGTAGAGATGGCTACACCTTC. It encodes CASSPAGRDGYTF.

This chain joins TRBV7-8 and TRBJ1-5; 7 bases agree with TRBD1. V lost 3 bases, J lost 4 bases, and 3 bases stayed unmatched. CDR1 is SGHVS, CDR2 FQNEAQ, per germline. The CDR3 has 14 residues. CDR3 DNA: TGTGCCAGCAGCTTTACAGGGGAAAATCAGCCCCAGCATTTT. This encodes CASSFTGENQPQHF.